Presented here are 3 T cell receptor beta chains from one specimen sequenced in a study of beta chain features in type 1 diabetes. The authors reverse transcribed all of the isolated RNA, so sequencing captured expressed TCRB transcripts. Produced via immunoSEQ multiplex PCR; TCRdb's table is partial and in-frame only. The profile covers about 360,000 clones, with over 9.5% appearing a single time and roughly 0.017% taken by the ten largest. Source material: naive CD4+ T cells from blood. The receptors shown here come from a man between 18 and 29 years old in good health.

The chain carries TRBV11-1 and TRBJ2-1; 7 nucleotides match TRBD1. The CDR3 covers 13 residues. J gave up 7 bases and V 2 bases, and 2 bases lay outside the gene matches. Germline-derived CDR1 and CDR2 are SGHAT and FQDESV (reference sequence). This CDR3 is CASSLRDRNEQFF. The CDR3 DNA follows: TGTGCCAGCAGCTTAAGGGACAGAAATGAGCAGTTCTTC.

This clone was counted between two and nine times. The chain uses TRBV21-1 and TRBJ2-7; the table's TRBD2 call for D was not verified on the DNA. TRBV21-1 is a documented pseudogene. This CDR3 is built from 10 residues. CDR3 coding DNA: TGTGCCAGCAGTTTAAGAGGGCAGTACTTC. This sequence encodes CASSLRGQYF.

This clone turned up a few times. The rearrangement joins TRBV4-1 to TRBJ1-5; D remains unclear. The CDR3 length is 13 residues. Per the germline V gene, CDR1 is MGHRA and CDR2 is YSYEKL. Trimming stripped 4 bases from V and 3 bases from J, with 7 bases between. The CDR3 region has the DNA TGCGCCAGCAGCCTCATAGTCAATCAGCCCCAGCATTTT. This gives the protein CASSLIVNQPQHF.